This TCR beta chain emerged from a study of neurological immune-mediated disorders. The time point: longitudinal time-point 1 (baseline). TCRdb re-analysed the 5' RACE reads in MiXCR, keeping a single row per CDR3 protein. The sample lists 47,000 or so distinct CDR3 sequences; less than 12% were seen once. From germline, CDR1 is DFQATT and CDR2 SNEGSKA (reference sequence). V shed 5 bases and J 2 bases; nucleotides not matched to a gene: 9. The CDR3 has 15 amino acids. The sample holds many counts of this clonotype. Sequenced: PBMCs. The V call is TRBV20-1, the J call TRBJ2-3; 8 bases align to TRBD2. The clonotype originates from a woman aged 35 to 49 in good health. CDR3 residues: CSAYPLAETTDTQYF. CDR3 DNA: TGCAGTGCTTACCCACTAGCGGAGACCACAGATACGCAGTATTTT.